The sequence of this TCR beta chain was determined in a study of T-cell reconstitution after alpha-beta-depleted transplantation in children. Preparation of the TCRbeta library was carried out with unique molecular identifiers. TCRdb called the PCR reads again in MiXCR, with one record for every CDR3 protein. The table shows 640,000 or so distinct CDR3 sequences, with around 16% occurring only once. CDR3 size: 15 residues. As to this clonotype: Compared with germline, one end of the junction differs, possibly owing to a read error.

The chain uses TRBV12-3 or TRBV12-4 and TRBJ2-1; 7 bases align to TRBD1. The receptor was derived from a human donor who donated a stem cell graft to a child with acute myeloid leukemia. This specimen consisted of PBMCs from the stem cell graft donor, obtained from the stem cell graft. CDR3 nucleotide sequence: TGTGCCAGCAGTCCGGGGACAGATACCTACAATGATCAGTTCTTC. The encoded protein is CASSPGTDTYNDQFF.